This T cell receptor (beta chain) was sequenced for a study of cytomegalovirus exposure and HLA in healthy donors. This CDR3 region has 13 residues. The germline V gene encodes CDR1 SGHTA and CDR2 FQGNSA. V dropped 4 bases and J dropped 4 bases, with 11 bases sitting between them. The PCR employed 60 Vbeta primers together with 13 Jbeta primers. TCRdb's copy holds only in-frame clones and misses some; the assay was immunoSEQ multiplex PCR. The data show some 150,000 clones, 55% to 75% seen once. This receptor was obtained from a woman aged 55-70 years in good health and CMV-seropositive. Specimen: PBMCs. The V call is TRBV7-2, the J call TRBJ2-7; possibly TRBD1 for D (5 bases). CDR3: CASSSSQGYEQYF. Here the CDR3 DNA reads TGTGCCAGCAGCTCATCTCAGGGATACGAGCAGTACTTC. The full variable domain, with the rest looked up from reference TRBV7-2 and TRBJ2-7, is GAGVSQSPSNKVTEKGKDVELRCDPISGHTALYWYRQSLGQGLEFLIYFQGNSAPDKSGLPSDRFSAERTGGSVSTLTIQRTQQEDSAVYLCASSSSQGYEQYFGPGTRLTVT.